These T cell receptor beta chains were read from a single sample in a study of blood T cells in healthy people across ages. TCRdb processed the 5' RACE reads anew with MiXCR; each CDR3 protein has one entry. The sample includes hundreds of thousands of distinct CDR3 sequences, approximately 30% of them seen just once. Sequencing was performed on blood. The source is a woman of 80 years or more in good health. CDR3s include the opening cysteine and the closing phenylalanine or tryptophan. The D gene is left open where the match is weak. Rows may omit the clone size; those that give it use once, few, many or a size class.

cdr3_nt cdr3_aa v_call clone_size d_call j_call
TGTGCCAGCAGCTTAGTTTGGCAGTCCTCCTACGAGCAGTACTTC CASSLVWQSSYEQYF TRBV7-2 many . TRBJ2-7
TGTGCCAGCCGGAACTCGGGCACAGATACGCAGTATTTT CASRNSGTDTQYF TRBV6-2/TRBV6-3 . . TRBJ2-3
TGTGCCACCAGCACCACAGGGGTTGCAACTAATGAAAAACTGTTTTTT CATSTTGVATNEKLFF TRBV15 few TRBD1 TRBJ1-4
TGCGCCAGCAGCTTGGCCGGGGGCGTAAAGAACACTGAAGCTTTCTTT CASSLAGGVKNTEAFF TRBV5-1 many . TRBJ1-1
TGTGCCAGCAGGCGCGGAGGGGCGACAAGCACAGATACGCAGTATTTT CASRRGGATSTDTQYF TRBV28 many . TRBJ2-3
TGCGCCAGCAGCCAAGATCCAGCCTCCGGGGAGCTGTTTTTT CASSQDPASGELFF TRBV4-3 few . TRBJ2-2
TGTGCCATCAGTGAGGCCCTGGGGGCCAACTCCCAAGAGACCCAGTACTTC CAISEALGANSQETQYF TRBV10-3 many . TRBJ2-5
TGTGCCATCTACCCCCTAGGACAGGGTGACACTGAAGCTTTCTTT CAIYPLGQGDTEAFF TRBV6-5 . TRBD1 TRBJ1-1
TGTGCCAGCAGCTTATTACTAGCGGCCTCCTACAATGAGCAGTTCTTC CASSLLLAASYNEQFF TRBV11-2 many TRBD2 TRBJ2-1
TGTGCCAGCAGCTTAGGGGGCGGGGGGGCGTTTCCCTACGAGCAGTACTTC CASSLGGGGAFPYEQYF TRBV7-2 many TRBD2 TRBJ2-7
TGTGCCAGCAGTCGATTGGAGAACACTGAAGCTTTCTTT CASSRLENTEAFF TRBV12-3/TRBV12-4 . . TRBJ1-1
TGTGTCAGCAGCTCCTCGGGACGGTCCTACAATGAGCAGTTCTTC CVSSSSGRSYNEQFF TRBV7-8 . . TRBJ2-1
TGCGCCAGCAGCCAAGGGCAGACTTCAAAAGGCTACACCTTC CASSQGQTSKGYTF TRBV4-1 many . TRBJ1-2
TGTGCCAGCAGTTCCTCGACAGGGCTCCACGAGCAGTACTTC CASSSSTGLHEQYF TRBV28 . TRBD1 TRBJ2-7
TGCAGTGCCACCGCGGATTCCTACGAGCAGTACTTC CSATADSYEQYF TRBV20-1 many . TRBJ2-7
TGTGCCAGCAGTGATAGCCAGGCCCGCTCCTACAATGAGCAGTACTTC CASSDSQARSYNEQYF TRBV2 few . TRBJ2-7
TGTGCCAGCAGACAGACTAGCGGGGGTTTCGACGAGCAGTACTTC CASRQTSGGFDEQYF TRBV6-6 . TRBD2 TRBJ2-7